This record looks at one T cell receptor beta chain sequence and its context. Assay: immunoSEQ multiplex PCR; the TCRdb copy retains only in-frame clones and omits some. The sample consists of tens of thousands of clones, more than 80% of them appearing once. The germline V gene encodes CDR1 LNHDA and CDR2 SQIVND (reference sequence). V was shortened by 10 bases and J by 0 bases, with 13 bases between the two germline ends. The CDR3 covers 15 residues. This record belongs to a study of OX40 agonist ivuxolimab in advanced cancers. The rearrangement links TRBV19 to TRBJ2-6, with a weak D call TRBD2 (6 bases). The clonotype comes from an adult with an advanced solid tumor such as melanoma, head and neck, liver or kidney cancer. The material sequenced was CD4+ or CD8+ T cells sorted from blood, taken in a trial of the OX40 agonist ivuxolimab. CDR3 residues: CATAGWLSGANVLTF. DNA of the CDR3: TGTGCCACCGCGGGGTGGCTCTCTGGGGCCAACGTCCTGACTTTC. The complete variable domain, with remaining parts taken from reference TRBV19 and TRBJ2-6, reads DGGITQSPKYLFRKEGQNVTLSCEQNLNHDAMYWYRQDPGQGLRLIYYSQIVNDFQKGDIAEGYSVSREKKESFPLTVTSAQKNPTAFYLCATAGWLSGANVLTFGAGSRLTVL.